Included here is one T cell receptor beta chain sequence, with context. Its antigen remains unknown. This may arise from a read error, as a much more abundant clone is one base away. The CDR3 contains 15 residues. The germline gives CDR1 SGHRS, CDR2 YFSETQ. These data originate in a study of CD8 T cells in ankylosing spondylitis. Study findings and constraints: Reportedly, disease-linked clones are significantly enriched in ankylosing spondylitis patients' matched synovial fluid. What seemed typical of ankylosing spondylitis blood was a TCR beta motif built from about 8 highly homologous variants. Earlier work had already found some motif variants in reactive arthritis synovial fluid and blood.

TCRdb reanalysed the 5' RACE reads using MiXCR and keeps one entry per CDR3 protein. Among some 130,000 distinct CDR3 sequences listed, more than 5.5% were seen once. This clonotype originated in a female donor with ankylosing spondylitis or in good health (not recorded which). Input material: blood, either unsorted or a sorted T cell fraction (not recorded which). The chain joins TRBV5-1 to TRBJ2-3; D may be TRBD1 or TRBD2 (6 bases each). The CDR3 region is CANSLAPGAADTQYF. The CDR3 bases are TGCGCCAACAGCTTGGCCCCGGGGGCGGCAGATACGCAGTATTTT.